The 24 T cell receptor beta chains below were found in one sample sequenced in a study of T cell responses to AZD1222 COVID-19 vaccine. Using immunoSEQ multiplex PCR, the repertoire was profiled, and TCRdb retains in-frame clones only, with some absent. The profile shows some 100,000 clones, 90% to 95% of them singletons. The input for sequencing was peripheral blood, taken on day 0 of AZD1222 vaccination. The receptors here all came from an adult in good health.

This chain uses TRBV4-1 with TRBJ1-4; a weak D match, TRBD1 (5 bases). Trimming took off 4 bases at V and 0 bases at J, with 12 bases between the two ends. The CDR3 has 16 amino acids. Germline V CDR1 and CDR2: MGHRA, YSYEKL. The CDR3 region is CASSPGARATNEKLFF. Here the CDR3 DNA reads TGCGCCAGCAGCCCTGGGGCCCGTGCAACTAATGAAAAACTGTTTTTT.

CDR3 coding DNA: TGTGCCAGCAGCTTAGAACCGGGACAGGAAACTAAGCAGTACTTC. Translating it yields CASSLEPGQETKQYF. This chain uses TRBV11-2 with TRBJ2-7; the match to TRBD1 covers 8 bases. This CDR3 comprises 15 residues. Germline CDR1 SGHAT, CDR2 FQNNGV. J lost 8 bases, V lost 0 bases, and 9 bases had no gene match.

The rearrangement uses TRBV21-1 and TRBJ2-1; the D call of TRBD1 is as the table states it, not checked on the DNA. TRBV21-1 is marked as a pseudogene. This CDR3 is built from 22 residues. CDR3 in DNA: TGTGCCAGCAGCAATAAAGACAGGACAGCGATGCGTGGTGTGATCCTAGACAATGAGCAGTTCTTC. The encoded protein is CASSNKDRTAMRGVILDNEQFF.

The V call is TRBV29-1, the J call TRBJ1-2; D is possibly TRBD1 (6 bases). The germline gives CDR1 SQVTM, CDR2 ANQGSEA. The CDR3 is made up of 15 amino acids. Trimming removed 0 bases from V and 8 bases from J, with 19 bases in between. The CDR3 DNA reads as TGCAGCGTTGAAGATCAAAGGGCAGGGGATGGCGGCTACACCTTC. Its protein is CSVEDQRAGDGGYTF.

The chain couples TRBV5-4 to TRBJ2-7; 14 bases align to TRBD2. V dropped 4 bases and J dropped 2; count of bases not matched to a gene: 5. The CDR3 consists of 16 residues. CDR1 is SGHNT, CDR2 YYREEE, per germline (reference sequence). The CDR3 spells CASSAGTSGSPYEQYF. CDR3 DNA sequence: TGTGCCAGCAGCGCCGGGACTAGCGGGAGTCCCTACGAGCAGTACTTC.

The chain carries TRBV10-3 and TRBJ1-2; 7 nucleotides line up with TRBD1. V lost 0 bases, J lost 4 bases, and 2 bases stayed unmatched. This CDR3 region has 14 residues. CDR1 is ENHRY, CDR2 SYGVKD, per germline. CDR3 nucleotide sequence: TGTGCCATCAGTGAGTCTCGGGACAGCTATGGCTACACCTTC. Translated: CAISESRDSYGYTF.

The chain recombines TRBV2 with TRBJ2-5; 8 bases align to TRBD1. Looked up from germline, CDR1 is SNHLY and CDR2 is FYNNEI. The CDR3 contains 15 residues. Unmatched junction bases numbered 10, after V lost 6 bases and J lost 4 bases. CDR3 sequence (DNA): TGTGCCAGCAGGGATGGACAGGGTTTCGGAGAGACCCAGTACTTC. It is translated as CASRDGQGFGETQYF.

V is TRBV19 and J is TRBJ1-4, with D uncertain. Trimming shortened V by 5 bases and J by 0 bases, and 4 bases separated the two germline ends. CDR3 length equals 13 residues. From germline, CDR1 is LNHDA and CDR2 SQIVND (reference sequence). The CDR3: CASSLPTNEKLFF. The CDR3 nucleotides are TGTGCCAGTAGTCTACCAACTAATGAAAAACTGTTTTTT.

CDR3 in amino acids: CASSRYRAETQYF. In nucleotides, the CDR3 is TGTGCCAGCAGCCGTTACAGGGCAGAGACCCAGTACTTC. This chain uses TRBV14 with TRBJ2-5, with D possibly TRBD1 on 6 matching bases. The CDR3 runs 13 residues. The germline V and J ends were trimmed by 4 bases and 4 bases, with 10 bases remaining between them. CDR1 and CDR2 (germline): SGHDN, FVKESK.

This clone was found once. This chain connects TRBV3-1 (or the pseudogene TRBV3-2) to TRBJ1-1; the match to TRBD1 covers 7 bases. This CDR3 contains 16 residues. Germline loops: CDR1 LGHDT, CDR2 YNNKEL (reference sequence). With V trimmed by 4 bases and J by 3 bases, 11 bases remained unmatched. CDR3 coding DNA: TGTGCCAGCAGCCCCTTCTCTAGGGGGCAGTACACTGAAGCTTTCTTT. As protein: CASSPFSRGQYTEAFF.

The chain joins TRBV6-5 to TRBJ2-7; D is unresolved. CDR1 and CDR2 from the germline V gene are MNHEY and SVGAGI. Trimming stripped 7 bases from V and 2 bases from J, with 15 bases between. There are 14 residues in the CDR3. CDR3 coding DNA: TGTGCCAGCATGGGCCCCCCGGAGACCTACGAGCAGTACTTC. Translated: CASMGPPETYEQYF.

The V gene is TRBV30, the J gene TRBJ2-2, with 9 bases matching TRBD2. The CDR3 loop spans 15 amino acids. Germline V gene sequence: CDR1 GTSNPN, CDR2 SVGIG (reference sequence). Trimming took 0 bases from V and 5 from J; bases not matched to a gene: 4. CDR3 bases: TGTGCCTGGAGTGTCGCTAGCGGGGTAACCGGGGAGCTGTTTTTT. Translation gives CAWSVASGVTGELFF.

The V gene is TRBV19, the J gene TRBJ2-2, with 7 bases aligning to TRBD1. CDR1 is LNHDA, CDR2 SQIVND, per germline (reference sequence). The CDR3 is 14 residues long. Trimming removed 4 bases from V and 5 bases from J; junction bases left unmatched: 4. Written as DNA, the CDR3 is TGTGCCAGTAGTAAGGCACAGGGGACCGGGGAGCTGTTTTTT. It translates to CASSKAQGTGELFF.

This chain joins TRBV7-8 and TRBJ2-7; a weak D match, TRBD2 (6 bases). V gave up 5 bases and J gave up 1 base, with 18 bases separating them. The CDR3 contains 16 residues. Germline V lookup: CDR1 SGHVS, CDR2 FQNEAQ. Here the CDR3 DNA reads TGTGCCAGCAGCCCTTCCAGGGATGGGAGGTCCTACGAGCAGTACTTC. The encoded protein is CASSPSRDGRSYEQYF.

The V and J genes are TRBV6-6 and TRBJ1-1, with D unresolved. Germline CDR1 is MNHNY and CDR2 is SVGAGI (reference sequence). The CDR3 loop spans 17 amino acids. Trimming took off 5 bases at V and 1 base at J, with 20 bases between the two ends. CDR3 loop: CASSHDPSEGSNTEAFF. Here the CDR3 DNA reads TGTGCCAGCAGTCACGACCCCTCCGAGGGATCGAACACTGAAGCTTTCTTT.

This chain uses TRBV7-9 with TRBJ2-1, with 9 bases aligning to TRBD2. Unmatched junction bases numbered 14, after V lost 5 bases and J lost 6 bases. CDR1 and CDR2 (germline): SEHNR, FQNEAQ (reference sequence). This CDR3 has 17 amino acids. The CDR3 sequence is CASSPRSGRRSSNEQFF. CDR3 bases: TGTGCCAGCAGCCCCCGTAGCGGGAGAAGGTCGTCCAATGAGCAGTTCTTC.

The chain carries TRBV11-1 and TRBJ1-1; D remains ambiguous. This CDR3 comprises 14 residues. CDR1 is SGHAT, CDR2 FQDESV, per germline (reference sequence). With 1 base removed from V and 4 bases from J, the gap between germline ends came to 10 bases. The CDR3 DNA reads as TGTGCCAGCAGCTTAGAGGAAGGAGGCACTGAAGCTTTCTTT. The encoded protein is CASSLEEGGTEAFF.

The gene calls are TRBV9 and TRBJ2-3; 10 positions agree with TRBD2. This CDR3 region has 20 residues. Germline CDR1 and CDR2: SGDLS and YYNGEE. V dropped 3 bases and J dropped 2; count of bases not matched to a gene: 18. Written as DNA, the CDR3 is TGTGCCAGCAGCGCAACACTAGCGGGGCCTAACCGGGGCGCCACAGATACGCAGTATTTT. As protein: CASSATLAGPNRGATDTQYF.

This chain connects TRBV24-1 to TRBJ1-4; D is undetermined. The V gene's germline CDR1 is KGHDR and CDR2 SFDVKD. Trimming pared 5 bases from V and 8 bases from J, leaving 11 bases between. The CDR3 is made up of 13 amino acids. CDR3 region: CATSAGVGEKLFF. The CDR3, as DNA: TGTGCCACCAGTGCCGGGGTGGGGGAAAAACTGTTTTTT.

The gene calls are TRBV6-4 and TRBJ1-2; 10 nucleotides match TRBD1. From germline, CDR1 is MRHNA and CDR2 SNTAGT. J was trimmed by 7 bases and V by 6 bases; bases with no gene match: 8. This CDR3 has 14 amino acids. The CDR3 loop is CASRPDRGRSGYTF. The CDR3 DNA reads as TGTGCCAGCAGACCGGACAGGGGGAGGTCTGGCTACACCTTC.

The genes are TRBV7-6 and TRBJ2-1; 10 bases are a match to TRBD2. Germline CDR1 is SGHVS and CDR2 is FNYEAQ. Unmatched junction bases numbered 10, after V lost 1 base and J lost 10 bases. The CDR3 has 16 amino acids. The CDR3 loop reads CASSLGGLAGVVEQFF. The DNA of the CDR3 is TGTGCCAGCAGCTTAGGTGGGCTAGCGGGGGTAGTCGAGCAGTTCTTC. The variable domain in full, with the rest retrieved from reference TRBV7-6 and TRBJ2-1, is GAGVSQSPRYKVTKRGQDVALRCDPISGHVSLYWYRQALGQGPEFLTYFNYEAQQDKSGLPNDRFSAERPEGSISTLTIQRTEQRDSAMYRCASSLGGLAGVVEQFFGPGTRLTVL.

The rearrangement joins TRBV7-9 to TRBJ2-6, with 8 bases matching TRBD1. Per the germline V gene, CDR1 is SEHNR and CDR2 is FQNEAQ (reference sequence). The CDR3 spans 19 residues. V lost 5 bases, J lost 2 bases, and 14 bases stayed unmatched. CDR3 residues: CASSHQGEQGVAGANVLTF. The CDR3 coding sequence is TGTGCCAGCAGCCACCAGGGGGAACAGGGGGTCGCTGGGGCCAACGTCCTGACTTTC.

This chain connects TRBV30 to TRBJ1-1, with TRBD1 as a possible D gene (5 bases). The V gene's germline CDR1 is GTSNPN and CDR2 SVGIG (reference sequence). V lost 4 bases and J 5 bases, leaving 23 bases between the germline ends. This CDR3 spans 16 amino acids. Here the CDR3 reads CAWKSPLQTGTTEAFF. CDR3 nucleotide sequence: TGTGCCTGGAAGTCGCCGCTACAGACGGGGACGACTGAAGCTTTCTTT.

J is TRBJ1-1 and V is TRBV19; no clear D. Germline CDR1 and CDR2: LNHDA and SQIVND (reference sequence). With 5 bases removed from V and 3 bases from J, the gap between germline ends came to 7 bases. CDR3 size: 12 residues. CDR3 nucleotide sequence: TGTGCCAGTAGTGCGGGGTACACTGAAGCTTTCTTT. Protein: CASSAGYTEAFF.